What follows is one TCR beta chain and its context. The target antigen is unknown. A modified ARM-PCR protocol with three rounds of nested PCR amplified TCRbeta. TCRdb fed the multiplex PCR reads into MiXCR, producing one record per CDR3 protein. This table holds around 99,000 distinct CDR3 sequences, about 65% found once. This record comes from a study of tumor and adjacent non-tumor tissue in lung cancer. The study's findings and limits: Tumor repertoires had a smaller top 100 clone share than normal lung.

Germline V gene data show CDR1 as SGHAT and CDR2 as FQNNGV. CDR3 length: 16 residues. No cell sorting was done before RNA was extracted from the tissue. The normal lung tissue was taken more than 3 cm from the tumor edge. Sequencing used distant non-tumor lung tissue. The rearrangement uses TRBV11-2 and TRBJ2-3; unclear D gene. The assigned J gene may be wrong: the sequence end matches TRBJ1-5 better. The sequence was collected from a man aged 55 to 70 with non-small cell lung cancer. CDR3 in DNA: TGTGCCAGCAGCTTAGCGGGAGGCGCTCGCACAGATACGCAGCATTTT. This sequence encodes CASSLAGGARTDTQHF.